Below, 20 T cell receptor beta chains from the same sample are listed, as sequenced in a study of spatial heterogeneity in lung cancer. Time point reported: sample taken at primary tumor resection. From the 5' RACE reads, TCRdb called clonotypes with MiXCR, one entry per CDR3 protein. The table records about 9,300 distinct CDR3 sequences, just under 6.5% of them present only once. Whole-study findings and limits: Tumors with more nonsynonymous mutations had more expanded intratumoral alpha and beta TCRs.

Their recognized antigens are unknown. This specimen consisted of lung tumor tissue, obtained at surgery. Receptors were obtained from a male donor with early-stage non-small cell lung cancer.

This clonotype came up many times. The rearrangement links TRBV5-5 to TRBJ2-7; D is undetermined. Germline CDR1 SGHKS, CDR2 YYEKEE (reference sequence). This CDR3 spans 14 amino acids. The V end was cut by 0 bases, the J end by 4 bases, with 11 bases between. The CDR3 sequence is CASSLEHTIYEQYF. As DNA, the CDR3 is TGTGCCAGCAGCTTGGAACACACTATATACGAGCAGTACTTC. Full variable domain (missing parts from reference TRBV5-5 and TRBJ2-7): DAGVTQSPTHLIKTRGQQVTLRCSPISGHKSVSWYQQVLGQGPQFIFQYYEKEERGRGNFPDRFSARQFPNYSSELNVNALLLGDSALYLCASSLEHTIYEQYFGPGTRLTVT.

This clonotype showed up many times. The chain joins TRBV27 to TRBJ2-1; 7 bases line up with TRBD2. Germline trimming cut 3 bases from V and 5 bases from J; bases unmatched to any gene: 7. The CDR3 consists of 15 residues. The germline gives CDR1 MNHEY, CDR2 SMNVEV (reference sequence). The CDR3 nucleotides read TGTGCCAGCAGTTTCAACCCCCGGGGGGACAATGAGCAGTTCTTC. As protein: CASSFNPRGDNEQFF.

By share of the sample, this clonotype is medium-sized. V gene TRBV20-1 combines with J gene TRBJ2-3, with D perhaps TRBD1 or TRBD2 (5 bases each). Trimming took off 8 bases at V and 9 bases at J, with 15 bases between the two ends. The CDR3 is made up of 11 amino acids. Germline lookup yields CDR1 DFQATT and CDR2 SNEGSKA (reference sequence). CDR3 region: CSTGTAGTQYF. The CDR3 DNA follows: TGCAGTACCGGGACCGCCGGCACGCAGTATTTT.

This clonotype showed up many times. The chain employs TRBV7-2 and TRBJ1-1; D not certain. Per germline, CDR1 SGHTA and CDR2 FQGNSA. The germline V and J ends were trimmed by 2 bases and 4 bases, with 17 bases remaining between them. The CDR3 is 16 residues long. The CDR3 DNA follows: TGTGCCAGCAGCTTATCCCGTCCCCGCGTCTCCACTGAAGCTTTCTTT. Translating gives CASSLSRPRVSTEAFF.

There are a few counts of this clonotype. The rearrangement links TRBV20-1 to TRBJ2-1; D is undetermined. V shed 4 bases and J shed 2 bases, with 6 bases lying between them. This CDR3 comprises 12 residues. Germline-derived CDR1 and CDR2 are DFQATT and SNEGSKA (reference sequence). This CDR3 is CSATRAYNEQFF. In DNA form, the CDR3 reads TGCAGTGCTACTCGGGCCTACAATGAGCAGTTCTTC.

This clonotype was seen at least ten times. V is TRBV4-1 and J is TRBJ1-2; a possible D gene is TRBD1 (6 bases). V shed 10 bases and J shed 7 bases, with 19 bases lying between them. Per germline, CDR1 MGHRA and CDR2 YSYEKL. The CDR3 consists of 13 residues. DNA for the CDR3: TGCGCCACCATAGGGGGAGAGGACCGTGGCTACACCTTC. Protein sequence: CATIGGEDRGYTF.

This clonotype showed up many times. The rearrangement links TRBV5-6 to TRBJ2-1; TRBD1 or TRBD2 may be the D gene (6 bases each). V was cut by 0 bases and J by 12 bases, with 13 bases left in between. Germline lookup yields CDR1 SGHDT and CDR2 YYEEEE. This CDR3 is 13 amino acids long. As DNA, the CDR3 is TGTGCCAGCAGCTTGGGGGGGGCCCTAGGGCAGTTCTTC. Translated, it gives CASSLGGALGQFF.

The chain uses TRBV28 and TRBJ1-6; D unclear. The CDR3 covers 13 residues. Germline-derived CDR1 and CDR2 are MDHEN and SYDVKM. For the CDR3, the DNA is TGTGCTTCGCGGACCCATAAAAATTCACCCCTCCACTTT. Amino acid sequence: CASRTHKNSPLHF.

In this sample, this clonotype turned up a few times. The chain recombines TRBV7-2 with TRBJ2-4; 8 bases are shared with TRBD1. V lost 5 bases to trimming and J lost 0 bases; unmatched junction nucleotides: 3. CDR1 and CDR2 from the germline V gene are SGHTA and FQGNSA. CDR3 length: 15 amino acids. The CDR3 DNA sequence: TGTGCCAGCAGCCGGACAGGGCTAGCCAAAAACATTCAGTACTTC. This encodes CASSRTGLAKNIQYF.

This clonotype was detected many times. The junction departs from the called germline gene at one end, perhaps through a read error. V is TRBV11-3 and J is TRBJ1-3; 7 bases fit TRBD1. There are 16 residues in the CDR3. CDR1 and CDR2 (germline): SGHNT, YENEEA. The CDR3 DNA sequence: TGTTCCAGCAGCCGACTGAGAACAGGGGCTGGAAACACCATATATTTT. It encodes CSSSRLRTGAGNTIYF.

Only a few counts were recorded for this clonotype. V usage is TRBV28 and J usage is TRBJ1-1, with TRBD1 matching over 7 bases. The CDR3 runs to 14 residues. CDR1 and CDR2 from the germline V gene are MDHEN and SYDVKM. Trimming at V came to 6 bases and at J to 0 bases, leaving 4 bases not matched to a gene. The CDR3 protein is CASRRTGMNTEAFF. CDR3 in DNA: TGTGCCAGCAGGCGGACAGGCATGAACACTGAAGCTTTCTTT.

This clonotype came up many times. The chain combines TRBV6-5 with TRBJ1-1; D ambiguous. V was shortened by 0 bases and J by 1 base, with 6 bases between the two germline ends. The CDR3 covers 14 residues. The V gene's germline CDR1 is MNHEY and CDR2 SVGAGI. CDR3 bases: TGTGCCAGCAGTTACTCTCCCCGGAACACTGAAGCTTTCTTT. It codes for CASSYSPRNTEAFF.

As for this clonotype: The junction departs from germline at one end; a sequencing error may be responsible. V usage is TRBV5-1 and J usage is TRBJ1-1, with 7 bases fitting TRBD1. Germline assignment: CDR1 SGHRS and CDR2 YFSETQ. The CDR3 extends over 15 amino acids. The CDR3: CDSSTWTGGNTEAFF. The DNA for the CDR3 is TGCGACAGCAGCACTTGGACAGGTGGGAACACTGAAGCTTTCTTT.

This clonotype was seen at least ten times. The chain couples TRBV12-3 or TRBV12-4 to TRBJ2-2; D is perhaps TRBD2 (6 bases). V was clipped by 5 bases and J by 7 bases, with 17 bases between them. The length of the CDR3 is 15 residues. The CDR3 region is CASSPRRGSSGELFF. The DNA for the CDR3 is TGTGCCAGCAGTCCCCGGAGGGGATCGAGCGGGGAGCTGTTTTTT.

By share, this clonotype counts as medium-sized. The V and J genes are TRBV14 and TRBJ1-6, with D uncertain. Germline assignment: CDR1 SGHDN and CDR2 FVKESK. CDR3 length: 14 amino acids. Deletions cut 5 bases from V and 6 bases from J, with 11 bases between. CDR3 amino acids: CASSFGYSNSPLHF. CDR3 nucleotides: TGTGCCAGCAGCTTTGGTTACTCTAATTCACCCCTCCACTTT.

This chain connects TRBV5-1 to TRBJ1-6; perhaps TRBD1 as D (5 bases). V was cut by 0 bases and J by 7 bases, with 14 bases left in between. Germline V gene lookup returns CDR1 SGHRS and CDR2 YFSETQ. This CDR3 contains 16 residues. CDR3 bases: TGCGCCAGCAGCTTGGGCGCCGAGGGGTTCAATTCACCCCTCCACTTT. This translates into CASSLGAEGFNSPLHF.

The table lists this clonotype with many counts. V usage is TRBV10-1 and J usage is TRBJ1-1; no clear D gene. V was clipped by 6 bases and J by 3 bases, with 17 bases between them. Germline lookup yields CDR1 WNHNN and CDR2 SYGVQD (reference sequence). This CDR3 spans 15 amino acids. Here the CDR3 reads CASRPPGEADTEAFF. DNA of the CDR3: TGCGCCAGCAGGCCACCGGGAGAAGCCGACACTGAAGCTTTCTTT.

The V and J genes are TRBV6-2 or TRBV6-3 and TRBJ1-2, with unresolved D. This CDR3 has 14 residues. Germline V CDR1 and CDR2: MNHEY, SVGEGT. V dropped 6 bases and J dropped 6 bases, with 17 bases sitting between them. CDR3 sequence: CASSPLGGLNGYTF. In nucleotides, the CDR3 is TGTGCCAGCAGCCCCCTGGGAGGCCTCAATGGCTACACCTTC.

In this sample, this clonotype turned up many times. The chain is built from TRBV30 and TRBJ2-2, with D possibly being TRBD1 (5 bases). The length of the CDR3 is 13 residues. Germline lookup yields CDR1 GTSNPN and CDR2 SVGIG (reference sequence). V was cut by 3 bases and J by 6 bases, with 11 bases left in between. CDR3 DNA sequence: TGTGCCTGGAGCGACAGTAACCCCGGGGAGCTGTTTTTT. Protein: CAWSDSNPGELFF.

This clonotype was seen ten or more times. This chain joins TRBV6-2 or TRBV6-3 and TRBJ2-2, with D perhaps matching TRBD1 or TRBD2 (5 bases each). The CDR3 is 17 residues long. V was trimmed by 2 bases and J by 6 bases, leaving 19 bases between them. The germline CDR1 and CDR2 sequences are MNHEY and SVGEGT. The CDR3, as DNA: TGTGCCAGCAGTTACCAGGGACGACAGAGTACGGCCGGGGAGCTGTTTTTT. It yields the protein CASSYQGRQSTAGELFF.